These 27 T cell receptor beta chains originate from one sample sequenced in a study of cytomegalovirus exposure and HLA in healthy donors. Primers: 60 Vbeta forward and 13 Jbeta reverse. Here immunoSEQ multiplex PCR was the method, and the copy in TCRdb shows in-frame clones only, minus some. The repertoire holds hundreds of thousands of clones, with more than 80% as singletons. Input material: PBMCs. These TCRs come from a man aged 25 to 40 in good health and CMV-seronegative.

The V and J genes are TRBV6-6 and TRBJ1-6, with no clear D. Trimming cost V 3 bases and J 7 bases, with 10 bases left between them. The V gene's germline CDR1 is MNHNY and CDR2 SVGAGI (reference sequence). The CDR3 runs 14 residues. CDR3 nucleotide sequence: TGTGCCAGCAGTTATGAGGGTAGGAATTCACCCCTCCACTTT. Residues: CASSYEGRNSPLHF.

This clone came up a few times. This chain uses TRBV4-2 with TRBJ2-4; the match to TRBD1 covers 7 bases. This CDR3 is 15 amino acids long. Losses at the gene ends were 0 bases for V and 8 bases for J; bases not matched to a gene: 7. The germline CDR1 and CDR2 sequences are LGHNA and YNFKEQ. The CDR3 nucleotides are TGTGCCAGCAGCCAAGAGACAGGGATGATGGACATTCAGTACTTC. This sequence encodes CASSQETGMMDIQYF.

This chain links TRBV12-2 with TRBJ2-7; the table's D call, TRBD2, was not checked against the DNA. TRBV12-2 is listed as a pseudogene. The length of the CDR3 is 19 residues. CDR3 sequence: CASRSRPGLAAVRSYEQYF. CDR3 coding DNA: TGTGCAAGTCGCTCCCGCCCGGGACTAGCGGCCGTCCGCTCCTACGAGCAGTACTTC.

The rearrangement joins TRBV15 to TRBJ2-7; TRBD1 matches at 8 bases. Germline V lookup: CDR1 LNHNV, CDR2 YYDKDF (reference sequence). J was trimmed by 2 bases and V by 1 base; bases with no gene match: 7. The CDR3 loop spans 16 amino acids. CDR3 sequence (DNA): TGTGCCACCAGCAGAGGGACAGGGCTCGAACCCTACGAGCAGTACTTC. Protein: CATSRGTGLEPYEQYF.

The chain joins TRBV10-3 to TRBJ2-3; TRBD2 matches at 11 bases. CDR1 is ENHRY, CDR2 SYGVKD, per germline. The V segment lost 6 bases and the J segment 0 bases; nucleotides outside the gene matches: 8. The CDR3 sequence is 17 residues long. This CDR3 reads CAIRQLGLAESTDTQYF. The CDR3 bases are TGTGCCATCAGACAATTGGGACTAGCGGAAAGCACAGATACGCAGTATTTT.

This chain connects TRBV5-4 to TRBJ2-5; tentative D call: TRBD2 (5 bases). This CDR3 has 15 residues. Germline-derived CDR1 and CDR2 are SGHNT and YYREEE (reference sequence). The V end lost 0 bases, the J end lost 4 bases, and 13 bases lay between the germline ends. The CDR3 sequence is CASSLAGKGGETQYF. The CDR3 nucleotides are TGTGCCAGCAGCTTGGCCGGGAAAGGCGGAGAGACCCAGTACTTC.

This chain joins TRBV10-2 and TRBJ2-1; possibly TRBD2 for D (5 bases). The CDR3 has 12 residues. With 8 bases removed from V and 8 bases from J, the gap between germline ends came to 13 bases. Germline assignment: CDR1 WSHSY and CDR2 SAAADI. CDR3 in amino acids: CASSTGIHEQFF. CDR3 DNA sequence: TGCGCCAGCTCGACGGGGATCCATGAGCAGTTCTTC.

The chain uses TRBV27 and TRBJ2-5; 16 bases are shared with TRBD2. Germline CDR1 is MNHEY and CDR2 is SMNVEV (reference sequence). J lost 2 bases, V lost 2 bases, and 2 bases had no gene match. This CDR3 spans 17 amino acids. For the CDR3, the DNA is TGTGCCAGCAGTTTAGGGGGACTAGCGGGGGGGCAAGAGACCCAGTACTTC. It yields the protein CASSLGGLAGGQETQYF.

The rearrangement joins TRBV10-3 to TRBJ2-5; D gene unclear. The CDR3 sequence is 12 residues long. The V gene's germline CDR1 is ENHRY and CDR2 SYGVKD. V was shortened by 2 bases and J by 2 bases, with 3 bases between the two germline ends. CDR3 in DNA: TGTGCCATCAGTGAGCTGCAAGAGACCCAGTACTTC. The encoded protein is CAISELQETQYF.

This clone was counted once. V usage is TRBV2 and J usage is TRBJ1-1, with D possibly being TRBD1 (5 bases). The CDR3 spans 13 residues. Germline V lookup: CDR1 SNHLY, CDR2 FYNNEI. Deletions cut 8 bases from V and 1 base from J, with 11 bases between. CDR3 nucleotide sequence: TGTGCCAGCCCTAAGCAGGGGAACACTGAAGCTTTCTTT. It translates to CASPKQGNTEAFF. The full variable domain, in which reference TRBV2 and TRBJ1-1 provide the parts outside the CDR3, is EPEVTQTPSHQVTQMGQEVILRCVPISNHLYFYWYRQILGQKVEFLVSFYNNEISEKSEIFDDQFSVERPDGSNFTLKIRSTKLEDSAMYFCASPKQGNTEAFFGQGTRLTVV.

This chain links TRBV25-1 with TRBJ2-7; 8 bases fit TRBD2. Germline-derived CDR1 and CDR2 are MGHDK and SYGVNS. The CDR3 totals 13 residues. With V trimmed by 8 bases and J by 3 bases, 6 bases remained unmatched. CDR3 nucleotides: TGTGCCAGCTATAGCGGGGAACTCTACGAGCAGTACTTC. Translating gives CASYSGELYEQYF.

This clone showed up just once. The chain uses TRBV10-3 and TRBJ1-2; D unresolved. Trimming left V 0 bases short and J 6 bases short, with 5 bases between. This CDR3 has 12 residues. Germline assignment: CDR1 ENHRY and CDR2 SYGVKD. CDR3 nucleotides: TGTGCCATCAGTGAGTCCCAGAATGGCTACACCTTC. Amino acids: CAISESQNGYTF.

The rearrangement links TRBV19 to TRBJ1-5; no clear D. The CDR3 spans 11 residues. Germline V CDR1 and CDR2: LNHDA, SQIVND (reference sequence). Trimming stripped 11 bases from V and 7 bases from J, with 12 bases between. CDR3 in amino acids: CAPLAGQPQHF. CDR3 DNA sequence: TGTGCCCCACTAGCGGGCCAGCCCCAGCATTTT.

CDR3 sequence: CASSQGVSNYGYTF. DNA of the CDR3: TGTGCCAGCTCTCAGGGGGTTTCTAACTATGGCTACACCTTC. The chain recombines TRBV18 with TRBJ1-2, with 7 bases lining up with TRBD1. The V and J ends lost 6 bases and 0 bases, in that order; junction bases with no gene match: 4. The CDR3 covers 14 residues. Per the germline V gene, CDR1 is KGHSH and CDR2 is LQKENI.

V gene TRBV6-5 combines with J gene TRBJ1-2, with D perhaps matching TRBD1 (5 bases). The ends were cut back, 9 bases at V and 4 bases at J, with 9 bases in the middle. This CDR3 region has 11 residues. Germline CDR1 is MNHEY and CDR2 is SVGAGI. CDR3 region: CARVGGYGYTF. Here the CDR3 DNA reads TGTGCCAGGGTCGGGGGCTATGGCTACACCTTC.

The sample holds a few counts of this clone. The chain has TRBV9 and TRBJ2-1, with D perhaps matching TRBD2 (6 bases). CDR1 is SGDLS, CDR2 YYNGEE, per germline. The V and J ends lost 0 bases and 2 bases respectively, with 12 bases between them. The CDR3 spans 16 residues. DNA for the CDR3: TGTGCCAGCAGCGTAGAACTAAGCGGGCCCTACAATGAGCAGTTCTTC. Translating gives CASSVELSGPYNEQFF.

Concerning this clone itself: This CDR3 is also generated by other DNA sequences in the sample. The rearrangement joins TRBV5-4 to TRBJ2-7; D is uncertain. Germline CDR1 reads SGHNT; CDR2 reads YYREEE (reference sequence). V gave up 0 bases and J gave up 0 bases, with 4 bases separating them. CDR3 length: 13 residues. As DNA, the CDR3 is TGTGCCAGCAGCTTGGGTAGCTCCTACGAGCAGTACTTC. Translating it yields CASSLGSSYEQYF. Using reference TRBV5-4 and TRBJ2-7 for the parts outside the CDR3, the full variable domain is ETGVTQSPTHLIKTRGQQVTLRCSSQSGHNTVSWYQQALGQGPQFIFQYYREEENGRGNFPPRFSGLQFPNYSSELNVNALELDDSALYLCASSLGSSYEQYFGPGTRLTVT.

The rearrangement joins TRBV5-4 to TRBJ2-3, with 14 bases that match TRBD2. The J segment lost 0 bases and the V segment lost 4 bases, leaving 7 bases of the junction unmatched. Germline V CDR1 and CDR2: SGHNT, YYREEE (reference sequence). The CDR3 extends over 18 amino acids. The CDR3 spells CASSGKTSGGVSTDTQYF. The CDR3, as DNA: TGTGCCAGCAGCGGGAAGACTAGCGGGGGGGTGAGCACAGATACGCAGTATTTT.

CDR3 coding DNA: TGTGCCAGCAGCGTAGCGGGTCAGGGGAACGGCTACACCTTC. Translating gives CASSVAGQGNGYTF. The rearrangement uses TRBV9 and TRBJ1-2; D might be TRBD1 (6 bases). Trimming took off 0 bases at V and 8 bases at J, with 14 bases between the two ends. Germline CDR1 and CDR2: SGDLS and YYNGEE. This CDR3 comprises 14 residues.

J is TRBJ2-5 and V is TRBV7-2; 9 bases are a match to TRBD2. V lost 1 base, J lost 0 bases, and 6 bases stayed unmatched. CDR3 length: 17 amino acids. Germline loops: CDR1 SGHTA, CDR2 FQGNSA. The CDR3 protein is CASSLGGRGGHQETQYF. For the CDR3, the DNA is TGTGCCAGCAGCTTAGGAGGGCGGGGGGGCCACCAAGAGACCCAGTACTTC. Based on the CDR3 plus reference TRBV7-2 and TRBJ2-5, the full variable domain is GAGVSQSPSNKVTEKGKDVELRCDPISGHTALYWYRQSLGQGLEFLIYFQGNSAPDKSGLPSDRFSAERTGGSVSTLTIQRTQQEDSAVYLCASSLGGRGGHQETQYFGPGTRLLVL.

Concerning this clone: The junction departs from germline at one end; a sequencing error may be responsible. The J gene is TRBJ2-6, the V gene TRBV29-1; weak D call: TRBD2 (8 bases). The germline gives CDR1 SQVTM, CDR2 ANQGSEA. The CDR3 extends over 18 amino acids. The CDR3 bases are TGCAGCGTTGTGGGGGTCGGGAGGGGGCACTCTGGGGCCAGCGTCCTGACTTTC. Translation: CSVVGVGRGHSGASVLTF.

The chain has TRBV19 and TRBJ2-7, with D uncertain. The CDR3 has 12 amino acids. Per germline, CDR1 LNHDA and CDR2 SQIVND (reference sequence). The V gene lost 7 bases and the J gene lost 2 bases, with 9 bases spanning the gap. The CDR3 here is CASIAHPYEQYF. The CDR3 DNA is TGTGCCAGTATAGCCCACCCCTACGAGCAGTACTTC.

The rearrangement uses TRBV27 and TRBJ2-5; 10 bases align to TRBD2. Germline lookup yields CDR1 MNHEY and CDR2 SMNVEV (reference sequence). This CDR3 has 17 residues. V shed 5 bases, J shed 4 bases, and the junction held 13 bases outside the gene matches. CDR3 in DNA: TGTGCCAGCAGTCGACATGTAGCGGGGGGAGTCACAGAGACCCAGTACTTC. Translation: CASSRHVAGGVTETQYF.

V is TRBV7-9 and J is TRBJ2-3, with TRBD1 as a possible D gene (9 bases). The V end was cut by 5 bases, the J end by 2 bases, with 26 bases between. The CDR3 loop spans 19 amino acids. Germline V lookup: CDR1 SEHNR, CDR2 FQNEAQ (reference sequence). CDR3 protein: CASSIRDRDISGATDTQYF. DNA of the CDR3: TGTGCCAGCAGCATCCGGGACAGGGATATTAGCGGGGCCACAGATACGCAGTATTTT.

This clone has just one count. This chain connects TRBV6-5 to TRBJ2-3; D might be TRBD1 (6 bases). This CDR3 has 15 residues. V lost 8 bases to trimming and J lost 7 bases, with 22 bases between them. CDR1 is MNHEY, CDR2 SVGAGI, per germline. The CDR3 DNA is TGTGCCAGCTCCCTCACCCCGACTGGACAGAATACGCAGTATTTT. Protein: CASSLTPTGQNTQYF.

This clone was seen a handful of times. The CDR3 region is CASSLRQGAYEQYF. The DNA for the CDR3 is TGTGCCAGCAGTCTCCGACAGGGAGCCTACGAGCAGTACTTC. This chain joins TRBV28 and TRBJ2-7; 7 bases are shared with TRBD1. CDR3 length equals 14 residues. After removal of 5 bases from V and 2 bases from J, the junction contained 6 bases not matched to a gene. Germline CDR1 and CDR2: MDHEN and SYDVKM.

This clone has a handful of counts. V gene TRBV6-1 combines with J gene TRBJ2-3; TRBD2 is a possible D gene (5 bases). This CDR3 is 15 amino acids long. Trimming stripped 6 bases from V and 0 bases from J, with 13 bases between. In germline, CDR1 is MNHNS, CDR2 SASEGT. CDR3 coding DNA: TGTGCCAGCAGCGCCTACGGACTGAGCACAGATACGCAGTATTTT. Translation: CASSAYGLSTDTQYF.